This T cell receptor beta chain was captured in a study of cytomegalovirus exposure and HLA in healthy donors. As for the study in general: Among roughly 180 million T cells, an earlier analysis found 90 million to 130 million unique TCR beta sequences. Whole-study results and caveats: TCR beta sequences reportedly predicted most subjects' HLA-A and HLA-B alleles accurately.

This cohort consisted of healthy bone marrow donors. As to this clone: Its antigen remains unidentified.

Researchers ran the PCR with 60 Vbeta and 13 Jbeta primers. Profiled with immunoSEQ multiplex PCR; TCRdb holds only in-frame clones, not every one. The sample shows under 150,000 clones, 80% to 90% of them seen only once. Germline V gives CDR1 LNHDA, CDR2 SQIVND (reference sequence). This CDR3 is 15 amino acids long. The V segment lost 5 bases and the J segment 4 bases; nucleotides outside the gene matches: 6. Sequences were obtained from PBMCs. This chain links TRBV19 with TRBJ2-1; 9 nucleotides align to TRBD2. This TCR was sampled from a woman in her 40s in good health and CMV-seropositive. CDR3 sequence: CASSYLAGPYNEQFF. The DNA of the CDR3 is TGTGCCAGTAGTTACCTAGCGGGGCCGTACAATGAGCAGTTCTTC.